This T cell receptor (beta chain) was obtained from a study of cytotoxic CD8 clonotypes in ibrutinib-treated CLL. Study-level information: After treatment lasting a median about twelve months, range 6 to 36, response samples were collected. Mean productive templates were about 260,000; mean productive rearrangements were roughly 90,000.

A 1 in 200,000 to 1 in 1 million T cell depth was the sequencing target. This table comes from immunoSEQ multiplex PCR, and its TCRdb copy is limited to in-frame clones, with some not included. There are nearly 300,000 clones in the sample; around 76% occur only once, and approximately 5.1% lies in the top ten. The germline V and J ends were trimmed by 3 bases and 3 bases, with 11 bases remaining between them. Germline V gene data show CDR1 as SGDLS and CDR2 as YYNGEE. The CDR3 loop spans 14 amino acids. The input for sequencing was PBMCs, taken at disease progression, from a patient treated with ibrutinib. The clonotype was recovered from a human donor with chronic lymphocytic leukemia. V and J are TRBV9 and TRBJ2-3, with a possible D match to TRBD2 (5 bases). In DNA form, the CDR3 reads TGTGCCAGCAGCGGAGCGGCGCGTACAGATACGCAGTATTTT. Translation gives CASSGAARTDTQYF. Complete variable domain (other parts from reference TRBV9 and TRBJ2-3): DSGVTQTPKHLITATGQRVTLRCSPRSGDLSVYWYQQSLDQGLQFLIQYYNGEERAKGNILERFSAQQFPDLHSELNLSSLELGDSALYFCASSGAARTDTQYFGPGTRLTVL.